This T cell receptor (beta chain) was captured by sequencing in a study of early T cells in non-severe SARS-CoV-2 infection. Overall study results and limits: Matching with VDJdb favored anti-spike CD8 responses (missing private and CD4 specificities).

Individual cDNA molecules received unique molecular identifiers during library preparation. MiXCR, run by TCRdb on the 5' RACE reads, gives a single entry per CDR3 protein. The table lists around 81,000 distinct CDR3 sequences, around 15% of them singletons. A few counts support this clonotype. Its target is not known. The CDR3 extends over 15 amino acids. Losses at the gene ends were 4 bases for V and 4 bases for J; bases not matched to a gene: 6. CDR1 is SGHRS and CDR2 is YFSETQ in the germline V gene. Sequences were obtained from whole blood. This sequence joins TRBV5-1 and TRBJ2-2; TRBD2 matches 8 bases. This TCR derives from an adult who was a healthcare worker with PCR-confirmed SARS-CoV-2 infection or an uninfected control (not recorded which). The CDR3 reads CASSGRTSTTGELFF. The CDR3 nucleotides are TGCGCCAGCAGCGGACGGACTAGCACCACCGGGGAGCTGTTTTTT.